Listed here are 2 T cell receptor beta chains from one sample, sequenced in a study of blood T cell repertoires in COVID-19. Sequencing was performed with immunoSEQ multiplex PCR; in TCRdb, only in-frame clones are kept and a portion is missing. The sample shows approximately 160,000 clones, about 90% of them seen only once. Sequenced sample: PBMCs or T cells enriched from blood (not recorded which). These receptors all come from a woman aged 45-65 years who had recovered from COVID-19.

The chain joins TRBV7-2 to TRBJ1-2; 7 bases match TRBD1. This CDR3 is 13 amino acids long. In germline, CDR1 is SGHTA, CDR2 FQGNSA. J gave up 8 bases and V 5 bases, and 8 bases lay outside the gene matches. CDR3 loop: CASSDRDRRGYTF. The CDR3 region has the DNA TGTGCCAGCAGCGACCGGGACAGACGCGGCTACACCTTC.

The V and J genes are TRBV6-2 or TRBV6-3 and TRBJ2-7; D unclear. Germline CDR1 is MNHEY and CDR2 is SVGEGT. The V end lost 6 bases, the J end lost 4 bases, and 13 bases lay between the germline ends. The CDR3 extends over 13 amino acids. This chain's CDR3 is CASSLSSVYEQYF. The CDR3 DNA reads TGTGCCAGCAGCCTAAGTTCGGTGTACGAGCAGTACTTC.